This paragraph reports one T cell receptor (beta chain). Germline assignment: CDR1 SQVTM and CDR2 ANQGSEA. There are 14 residues in the CDR3. Trimming shortened V by 4 bases and J by 2 bases, and 15 bases separated the two germline ends. This sample is part of a study of T cell clones after liver transplantation. Assay: immunoSEQ multiplex PCR; the TCRdb copy retains only in-frame clones and omits some. The sample includes about 74,000 clones, 80% seen only once; the top ten take about 0.63%. This specimen consisted of CD4+ T cells from blood, obtained before liver transplant. This chain links TRBV29-1 with TRBJ2-7; a weak D match, TRBD2 (5 bases). This receptor was obtained from a human donor who received a liver transplant. This CDR3 is CSVGTGIVAYEQYF. Here the CDR3 DNA reads TGCAGCGTTGGTACGGGGATAGTGGCCTACGAGCAGTACTTC.